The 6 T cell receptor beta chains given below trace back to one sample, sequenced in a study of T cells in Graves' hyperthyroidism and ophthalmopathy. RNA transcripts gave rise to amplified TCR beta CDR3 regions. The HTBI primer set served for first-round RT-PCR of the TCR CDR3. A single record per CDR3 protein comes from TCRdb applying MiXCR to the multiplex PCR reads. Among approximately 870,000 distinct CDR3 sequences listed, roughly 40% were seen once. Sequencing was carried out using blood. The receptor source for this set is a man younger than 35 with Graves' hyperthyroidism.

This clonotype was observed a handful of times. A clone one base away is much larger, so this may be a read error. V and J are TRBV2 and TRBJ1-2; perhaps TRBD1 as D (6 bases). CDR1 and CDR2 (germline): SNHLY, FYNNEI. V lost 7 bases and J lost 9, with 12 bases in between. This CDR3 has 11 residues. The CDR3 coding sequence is TGTGCCAGCATAATCCGGGACAGCTACACCTTC. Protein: CASIIRDSYTF.

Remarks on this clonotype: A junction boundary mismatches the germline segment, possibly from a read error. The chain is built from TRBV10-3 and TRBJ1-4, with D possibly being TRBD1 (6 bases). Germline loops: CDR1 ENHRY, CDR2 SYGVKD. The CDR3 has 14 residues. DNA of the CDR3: TGTGCCAGCAGTCGGACAGCATCTAATGAAAAACTGTTTTTT. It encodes CASSRTASNEKLFF.

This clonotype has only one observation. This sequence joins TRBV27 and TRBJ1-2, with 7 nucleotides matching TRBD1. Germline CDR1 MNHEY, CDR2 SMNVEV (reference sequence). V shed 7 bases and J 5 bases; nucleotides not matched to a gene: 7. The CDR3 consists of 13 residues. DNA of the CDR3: TGTGCCAGCATACCGACAGGGAAATATGGCTACACCTTC. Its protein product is CASIPTGKYGYTF.

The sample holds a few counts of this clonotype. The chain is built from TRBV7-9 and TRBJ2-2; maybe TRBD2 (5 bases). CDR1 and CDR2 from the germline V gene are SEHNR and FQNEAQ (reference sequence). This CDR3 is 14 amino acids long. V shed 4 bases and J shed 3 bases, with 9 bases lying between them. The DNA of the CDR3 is TGTGCCAGCAGCTCGAGGGTGGACACCGGGGAGCTGTTTTTT. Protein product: CASSSRVDTGELFF.

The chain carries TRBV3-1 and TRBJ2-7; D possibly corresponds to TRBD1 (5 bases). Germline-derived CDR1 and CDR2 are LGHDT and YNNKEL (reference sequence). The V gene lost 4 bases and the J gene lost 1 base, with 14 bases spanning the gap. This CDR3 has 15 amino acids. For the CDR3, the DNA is TGTGCCAGCAGCCTGGGGCGGACCACGTCCTACGAGCAGTACTTC. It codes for CASSLGRTTSYEQYF.

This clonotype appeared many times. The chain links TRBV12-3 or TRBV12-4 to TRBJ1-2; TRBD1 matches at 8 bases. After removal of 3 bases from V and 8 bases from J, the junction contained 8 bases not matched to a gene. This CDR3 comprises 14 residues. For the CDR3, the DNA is TGTGCCAGCAGTTTCGCTGGCAGGGGGCGAGGCTACACCTTC. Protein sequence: CASSFAGRGRGYTF.